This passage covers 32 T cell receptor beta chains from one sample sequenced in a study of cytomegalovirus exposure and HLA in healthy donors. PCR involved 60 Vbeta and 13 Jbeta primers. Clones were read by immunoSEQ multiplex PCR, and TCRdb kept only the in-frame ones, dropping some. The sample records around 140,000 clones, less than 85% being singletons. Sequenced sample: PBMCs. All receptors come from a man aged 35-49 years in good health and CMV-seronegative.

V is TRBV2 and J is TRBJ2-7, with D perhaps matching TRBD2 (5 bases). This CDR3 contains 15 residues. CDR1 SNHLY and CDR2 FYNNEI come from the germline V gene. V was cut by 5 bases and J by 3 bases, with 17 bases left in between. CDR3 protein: CASSSIGSASYEQYF. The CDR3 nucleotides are TGTGCCAGCAGTTCGATTGGTAGCGCGAGCTACGAGCAGTACTTC.

CDR3 region: CASSVTGTEQYF. The CDR3, as DNA: TGTGCCAGCAGCGTCACAGGGACCGAGCAGTACTTC. The chain carries TRBV6-1 and TRBJ2-7; perhaps TRBD1 as D (6 bases). The V and J ends lost 6 bases and 6 bases respectively, with 12 bases between them. This CDR3 contains 12 residues. CDR1 and CDR2 from the germline V gene are MNHNS and SASEGT.

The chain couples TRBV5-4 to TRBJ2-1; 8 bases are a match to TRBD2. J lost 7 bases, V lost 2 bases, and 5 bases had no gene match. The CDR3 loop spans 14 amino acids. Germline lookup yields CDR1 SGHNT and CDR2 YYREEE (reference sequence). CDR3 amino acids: CASSFRGGGNEQFF. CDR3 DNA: TGTGCCAGCAGCTTTCGGGGGGGCGGGAATGAGCAGTTCTTC.

In DNA form, the CDR3 reads TGTGCCAGCAGTTTCAGGGGGTCCGAGCAGTACTTC. Protein: CASSFRGSEQYF. The J gene is TRBJ2-7, the V gene TRBV6-5; 7 bases line up with TRBD1. The germline V gene encodes CDR1 MNHEY and CDR2 SVGAGI. V trimming: 4 bases; J trimming: 6 bases; junction bases outside the gene matches: 3. CDR3 length: 12 residues.

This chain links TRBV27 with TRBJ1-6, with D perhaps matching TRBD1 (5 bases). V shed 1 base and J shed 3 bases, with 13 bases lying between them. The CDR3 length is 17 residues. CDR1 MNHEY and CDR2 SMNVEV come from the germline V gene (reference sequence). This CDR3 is CASSLFPDSYYNSPLHF. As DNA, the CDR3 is TGTGCCAGCAGTTTATTCCCCGACAGTTACTATAATTCACCCCTCCACTTT.

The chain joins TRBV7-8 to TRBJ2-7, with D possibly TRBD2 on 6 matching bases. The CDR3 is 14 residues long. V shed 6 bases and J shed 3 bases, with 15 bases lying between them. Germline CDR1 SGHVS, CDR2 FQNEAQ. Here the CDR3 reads CASSPREVDYEQYF. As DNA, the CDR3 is TGTGCCAGCAGTCCCAGGGAGGTGGACTACGAGCAGTACTTC.

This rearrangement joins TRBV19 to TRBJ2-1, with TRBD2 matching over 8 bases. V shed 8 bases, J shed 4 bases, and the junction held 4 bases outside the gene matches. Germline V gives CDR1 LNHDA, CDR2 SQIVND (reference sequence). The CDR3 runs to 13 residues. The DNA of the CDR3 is TGTGCCAGTTCAGGCGGGGGGTACAATGAGCAGTTCTTC. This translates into CASSGGGYNEQFF.

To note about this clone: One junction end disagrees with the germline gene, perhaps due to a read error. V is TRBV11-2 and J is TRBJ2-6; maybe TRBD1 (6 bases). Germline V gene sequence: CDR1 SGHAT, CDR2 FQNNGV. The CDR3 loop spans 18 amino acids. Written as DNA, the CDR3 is TGTGCCAGCAGCTCGTTGACAGGCCCAACGGCAGGGGCCAACGGCCTGACTTTC. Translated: CASSSLTGPTAGANGLTF.

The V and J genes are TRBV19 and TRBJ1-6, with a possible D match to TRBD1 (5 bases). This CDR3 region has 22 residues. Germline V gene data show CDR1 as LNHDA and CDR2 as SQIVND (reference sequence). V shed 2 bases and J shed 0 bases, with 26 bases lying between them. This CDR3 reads CASSIRVPGQIVNNSYNSPLHF. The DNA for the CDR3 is TGTGCCAGTAGTATAAGGGTCCCAGGGCAAATAGTCAATAACTCCTATAATTCACCCCTCCACTTT.

CDR3: CASRYGGQIIYGYTF. For the CDR3, the DNA is TGTGCCAGCAGGTATGGAGGGCAGATTATCTATGGCTACACCTTC. The chain couples TRBV5-4 to TRBJ1-2; D is undetermined. Per germline, CDR1 SGHNT and CDR2 YYREEE (reference sequence). The germline V and J ends were trimmed by 5 bases and 4 bases, with 18 bases remaining between them. The CDR3 has 15 residues.

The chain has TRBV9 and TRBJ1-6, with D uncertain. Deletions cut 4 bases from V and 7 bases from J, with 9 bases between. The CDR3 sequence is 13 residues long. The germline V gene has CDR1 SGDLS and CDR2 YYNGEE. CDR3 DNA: TGTGCCAGCAGCACCACGGGGAATTCACCCCTCCACTTT. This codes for CASSTTGNSPLHF. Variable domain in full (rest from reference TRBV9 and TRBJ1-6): DSGVTQTPKHLITATGQRVTLRCSPRSGDLSVYWYQQSLDQGLQFLIQYYNGEERAKGNILERFSAQQFPDLHSELNLSSLELGDSALYFCASSTTGNSPLHFGNGTRLTVT.

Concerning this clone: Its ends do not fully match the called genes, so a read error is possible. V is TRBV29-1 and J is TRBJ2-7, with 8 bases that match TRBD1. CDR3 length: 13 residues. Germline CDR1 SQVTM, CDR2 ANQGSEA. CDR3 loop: CSYLKDRAGEQCF. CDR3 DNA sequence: TGCAGCTACCTGAAGGACAGGGCCGGCGAGCAGTGCTTC.

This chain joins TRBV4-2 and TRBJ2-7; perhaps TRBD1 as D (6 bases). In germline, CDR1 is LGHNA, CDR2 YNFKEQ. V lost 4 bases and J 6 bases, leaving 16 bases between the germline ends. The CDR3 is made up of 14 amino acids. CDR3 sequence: CASSPLWGPGEQYF. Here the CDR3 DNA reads TGTGCCAGCAGCCCCCTCTGGGGGCCGGGCGAGCAGTACTTC.

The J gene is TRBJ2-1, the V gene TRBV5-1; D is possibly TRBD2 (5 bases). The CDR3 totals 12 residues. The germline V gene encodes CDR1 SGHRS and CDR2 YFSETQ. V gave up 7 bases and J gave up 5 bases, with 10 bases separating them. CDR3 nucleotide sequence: TGCGCCAGCGACGACTATAACAATGAGCAGTTCTTC. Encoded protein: CASDDYNNEQFF.

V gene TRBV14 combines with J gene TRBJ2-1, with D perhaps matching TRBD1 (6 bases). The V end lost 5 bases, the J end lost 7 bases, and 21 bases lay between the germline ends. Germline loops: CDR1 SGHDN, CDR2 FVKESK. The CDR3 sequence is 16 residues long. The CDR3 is CASSFRQATYMNEQFF. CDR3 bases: TGTGCCAGCAGCTTCCGACAGGCGACATACATGAATGAGCAGTTCTTC.

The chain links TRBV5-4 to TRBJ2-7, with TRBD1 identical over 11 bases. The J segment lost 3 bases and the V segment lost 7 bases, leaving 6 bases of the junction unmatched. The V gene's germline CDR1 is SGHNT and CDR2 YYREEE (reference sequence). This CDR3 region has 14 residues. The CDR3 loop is CASGEGTGGYEQYF. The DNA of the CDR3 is TGTGCCAGCGGAGAAGGGACAGGGGGCTACGAGCAGTACTTC.

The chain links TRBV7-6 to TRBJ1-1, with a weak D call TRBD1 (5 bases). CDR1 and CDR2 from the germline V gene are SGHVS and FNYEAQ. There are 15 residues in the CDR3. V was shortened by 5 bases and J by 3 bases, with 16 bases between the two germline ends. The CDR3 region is CASSTPRGRDTEAFF. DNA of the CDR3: TGTGCCAGCAGCACGCCGCGGGGCCGGGACACTGAAGCTTTCTTT. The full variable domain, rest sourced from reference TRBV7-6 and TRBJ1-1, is GAGVSQSPRYKVTKRGQDVALRCDPISGHVSLYWYRQALGQGPEFLTYFNYEAQQDKSGLPNDRFSAERPEGSISTLTIQRTEQRDSAMYRCASSTPRGRDTEAFFGQGTRLTVV.

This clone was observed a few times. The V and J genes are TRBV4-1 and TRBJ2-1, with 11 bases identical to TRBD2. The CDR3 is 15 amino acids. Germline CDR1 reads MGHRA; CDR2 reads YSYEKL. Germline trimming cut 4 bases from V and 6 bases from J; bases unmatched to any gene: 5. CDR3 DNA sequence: TGCGCCAGCAGCCTAGGGGGACTAGCGGTCAATGAGCAGTTCTTC. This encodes CASSLGGLAVNEQFF.

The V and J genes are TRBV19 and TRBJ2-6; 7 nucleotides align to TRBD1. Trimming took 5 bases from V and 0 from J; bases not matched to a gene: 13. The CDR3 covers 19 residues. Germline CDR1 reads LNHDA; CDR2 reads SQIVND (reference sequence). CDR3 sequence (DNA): TGTGCCAGTAGTCCCCGGCGACAGGGCCAACGCTCTGGGGCCAACGTCCTGACTTTC. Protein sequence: CASSPRRQGQRSGANVLTF.

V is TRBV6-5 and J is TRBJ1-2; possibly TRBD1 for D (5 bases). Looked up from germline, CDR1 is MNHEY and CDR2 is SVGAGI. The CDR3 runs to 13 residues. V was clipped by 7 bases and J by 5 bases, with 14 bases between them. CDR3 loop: CASKSQADYGYTF. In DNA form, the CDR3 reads TGTGCCAGCAAGTCACAGGCTGATTATGGCTACACCTTC.

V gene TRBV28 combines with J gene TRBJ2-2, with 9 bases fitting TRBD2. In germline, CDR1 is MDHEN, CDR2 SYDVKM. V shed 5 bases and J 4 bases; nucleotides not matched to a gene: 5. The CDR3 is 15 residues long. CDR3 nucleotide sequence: TGTGCCAGCAGTGTAGCGGGAGTTAGCACCGGGGAGCTGTTTTTT. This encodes CASSVAGVSTGELFF.

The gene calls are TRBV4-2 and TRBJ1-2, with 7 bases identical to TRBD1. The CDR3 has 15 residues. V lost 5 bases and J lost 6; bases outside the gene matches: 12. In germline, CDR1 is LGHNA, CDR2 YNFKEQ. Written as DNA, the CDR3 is TGTGCCAGCAGCTTGGTTGACAGGGTAGAAGATGGCTACACCTTC. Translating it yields CASSLVDRVEDGYTF.

CDR3 sequence: CASSLASGYTEAFF. CDR3 DNA: TGTGCCAGCAGCTTAGCCTCGGGATACACTGAAGCTTTCTTT. This chain links TRBV7-6 with TRBJ1-1; D call uncertain. The CDR3 length is 14 residues. V gave up 0 bases and J gave up 3 bases, with 8 bases separating them. CDR1 SGHVS and CDR2 FNYEAQ come from the germline V gene.

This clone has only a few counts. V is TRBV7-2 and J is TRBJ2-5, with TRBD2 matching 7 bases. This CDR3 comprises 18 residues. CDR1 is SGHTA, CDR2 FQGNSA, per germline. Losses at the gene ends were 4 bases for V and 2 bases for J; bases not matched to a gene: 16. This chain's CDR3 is CASSSPRRGSDPQETQYF. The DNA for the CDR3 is TGTGCCAGCAGCTCCCCAAGGCGGGGGAGCGACCCACAAGAGACCCAGTACTTC. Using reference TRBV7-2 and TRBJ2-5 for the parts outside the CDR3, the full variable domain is GAGVSQSPSNKVTEKGKDVELRCDPISGHTALYWYRQSLGQGLEFLIYFQGNSAPDKSGLPSDRFSAERTGGSVSTLTIQRTQQEDSAVYLCASSSPRRGSDPQETQYFGPGTRLLVL.

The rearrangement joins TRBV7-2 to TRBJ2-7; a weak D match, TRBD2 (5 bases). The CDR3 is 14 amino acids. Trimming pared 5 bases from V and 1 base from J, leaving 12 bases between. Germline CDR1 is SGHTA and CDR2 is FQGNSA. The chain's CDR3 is CASSILPGSYEQYF. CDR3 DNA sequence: TGTGCCAGCAGCATCCTGCCGGGGTCCTACGAGCAGTACTTC.

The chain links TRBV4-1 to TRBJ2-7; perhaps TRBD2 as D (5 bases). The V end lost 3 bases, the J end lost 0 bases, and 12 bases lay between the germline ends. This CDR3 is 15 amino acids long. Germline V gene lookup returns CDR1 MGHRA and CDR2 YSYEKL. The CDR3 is CASSQDWSDSYEQYF. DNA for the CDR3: TGCGCCAGCAGCCAGGACTGGTCCGACTCCTACGAGCAGTACTTC.

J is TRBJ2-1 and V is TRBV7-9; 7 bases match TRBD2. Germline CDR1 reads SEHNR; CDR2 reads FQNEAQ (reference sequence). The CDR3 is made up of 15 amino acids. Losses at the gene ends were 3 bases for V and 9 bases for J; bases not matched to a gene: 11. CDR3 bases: TGTGCCAGCAGCTTGGGGGGGGATGGCCGCCGTGAGCAGTTCTTC. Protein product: CASSLGGDGRREQFF.

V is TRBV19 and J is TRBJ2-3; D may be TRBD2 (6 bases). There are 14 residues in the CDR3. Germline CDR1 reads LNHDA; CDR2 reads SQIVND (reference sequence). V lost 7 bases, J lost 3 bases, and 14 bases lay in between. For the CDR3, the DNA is TGTGCCAGTACTCCGGCCGGGAGAACAGATACGCAGTATTTT. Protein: CASTPAGRTDTQYF.

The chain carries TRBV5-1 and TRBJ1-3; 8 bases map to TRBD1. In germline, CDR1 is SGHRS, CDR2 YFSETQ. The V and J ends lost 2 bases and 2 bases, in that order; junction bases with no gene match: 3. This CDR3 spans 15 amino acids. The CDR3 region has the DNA TGCGCCAGCAGCTTCTCGACAGGGGCTGGAAACACCATATATTTT. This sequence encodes CASSFSTGAGNTIYF.

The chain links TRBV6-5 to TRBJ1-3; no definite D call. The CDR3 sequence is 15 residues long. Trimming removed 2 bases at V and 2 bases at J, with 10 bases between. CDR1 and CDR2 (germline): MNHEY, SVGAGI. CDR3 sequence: CASSYGRSAGNTIYF. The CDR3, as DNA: TGTGCCAGCAGTTACGGGAGGTCGGCTGGAAACACCATATATTTT.

The CDR3: CASTYYGTGGYEQYF. CDR3 in DNA: TGTGCCAGCACCTATTACGGGACAGGGGGCTACGAGCAGTACTTC. This sequence joins TRBV28 and TRBJ2-7; 11 positions match TRBD1. The CDR3 runs 15 residues. CDR1 MDHEN and CDR2 SYDVKM come from the germline V gene. V lost 7 bases to trimming and J lost 3 bases; unmatched junction nucleotides: 8.

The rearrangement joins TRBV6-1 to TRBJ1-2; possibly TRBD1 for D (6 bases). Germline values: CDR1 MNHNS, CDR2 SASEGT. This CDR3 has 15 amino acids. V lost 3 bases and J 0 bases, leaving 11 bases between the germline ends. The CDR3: CASSEQGIANYGYTF. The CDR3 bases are TGTGCCAGCAGTGAGCAGGGGATAGCTAACTATGGCTACACCTTC.